This TCR beta chain was observed in a study of blood T cells in healthy people across ages (dated by TCRdb to the mid-2010s). Background for the entire study: In model experiments, template switching captured roughly one uniquely barcoded TCR beta cDNA molecule for every two T cells. To track age-related changes in TCR beta repertoire diversity, the study relied on deep sequencing normalized with unique cDNA molecular identifiers. Four age groups were formed from the donors: young (average about 16 years), middle-aged (approximately 39), aged (approximately 60) and long-lived (approximately 78). To avoid experimental bias, donors of different ages were spread randomly across the sequencing lanes. The study analyzed two additional independent replicas of 1 million unique cDNA reads from the same blood draw for two donors, one aged 18 to 29 and one aged 80 or older. Summary of the overall study and its limitations: Observed TCR beta diversity per million T cells fell roughly linearly with age, and a significant reduction was already apparent by age roughly 40. Compared with the aged group, the long-lived group had more naive CD4+ T cells, fewer expanded clones and increased TCR diversity, a pattern suggesting age selection. Because the CMV infection status of the donors was unknown, age-related changes in expanded clonotypes may potentially have been confounded. There was a strong correlation between observed TCR beta diversity and the percentage of naive T cells measured by flow cytometry. Because profiling used bulk unsorted PBMCs, naive and antigen-experienced compartments could not be compared conclusively. Total diversity estimates from one million sequenced T cells were considered lower bounds and underestimates.

V is cut by 3 bases and J by 2 bases, and the space between the germline ends is 17 bases. For CDR1 and CDR2, the germline V gene lists MDHEN and SYDVKM. The CDR3, cysteine through phenylalanine, is 16 amino acids long. The sequence is cut down to CDR3 DNA, 48 bases in frame from base 1. The library was built by means of 5' RACE. The listed sequencing device is Illumina HiSeq 2500. The second PCR ran for roughly 7 to 11 cycles and used a J-beta primer mix along with a sample-barcoded 5' primer. A unique molecular identifier was introduced onto each TCR beta cDNA molecule by a template-switch 5' adaptor carrying 12 random nucleotides. Each sample yielded at least 2.5 million CDR3-containing paired-end reads. First-strand cDNA synthesis was performed from all RNA using the Mint cDNA synthesis kit, with priming by a TRBC-specific oligonucleotide. Following uracil-DNA glycosylase treatment, all cDNA underwent a first 18-cycle PCR with the universal primers M1SS and BC2_uni_R. Turning to the authors' computational methods: Each sample was normalized by randomly selecting 1 million high-quality reads, each carrying a distinct molecular identifier. Reads with shared molecular identifiers were discarded instead of being binned into consensus sequences. CDR3 identification, clonotype clustering and error correction used MiTCR with a Q25 quality threshold and the strictest error-elimination algorithm. A nonparametric unseen species model with Euler transformation was used to estimate a lower bound on total TCR beta diversity. The raw public reads went through TCRdb reprocessing: fastp at Q25, MiXCR clone calling, in-frame beta chains kept. Each record represents a unique CDR3 protein, reported with the most common genes and DNA among its rows. For this entry, the V and J calls and clone size follow TCRdb and not the study's own pipeline. The sample table shows around 620,000 distinct CDR3 sequences, and 27% are seen once. The ten largest make up 18% of the sample.

In the case of this clonotype: No antigen is known for it. It has no much larger one-base neighbor in the sample; base qualities were not kept.

The roughly 39 donors, aged roughly 6 to 100 years, were systemically healthy Caucasian individuals from Russia. Each donor gave around 9.9 milliliters of peripheral blood, collected into EDTA-treated Vacutainer tubes. Ficoll-Paque density-gradient centrifugation was used to isolate PBMCs, with at least 6 million per sample. Trizol reagent was used to extract total RNA from PBMCs, with at least 5.5 micrograms per sample. Naive CD45RAhigh/CD27high T cell percentages were measured by flow cytometry on a PBMC aliquot from every donor. The chain links TRBV28 with TRBJ2-7, with the D segment possibly TRBD1 or TRBD2, each aligning over 5 bases. Sequenced material: blood. The receptor was isolated from a woman aged 70-85 years in good health. The encoded CDR3 is CASSLWGSNPPYEQYF. The sequenced DNA: TGTGCCAGCAGTTTGTGGGGGTCAAATCCACCCTACGAGCAGTACTTC.